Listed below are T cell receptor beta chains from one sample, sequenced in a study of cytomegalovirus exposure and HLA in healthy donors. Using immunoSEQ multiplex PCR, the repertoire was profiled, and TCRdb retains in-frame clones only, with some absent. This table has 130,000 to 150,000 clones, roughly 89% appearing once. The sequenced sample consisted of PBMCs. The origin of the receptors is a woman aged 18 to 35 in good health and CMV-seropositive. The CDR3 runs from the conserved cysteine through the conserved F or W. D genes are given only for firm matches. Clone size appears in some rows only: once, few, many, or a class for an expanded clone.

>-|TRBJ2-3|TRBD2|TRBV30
CAWRYRPLTSGGGTDTQYF
TGTGCCTGGAGATACCGACCCCTGACTAGCGGGGGAGGCACAGATACGCAGTATTTT
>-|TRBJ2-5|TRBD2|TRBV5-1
CASTLTSTETQYF
TGCGCCAGCACCCTGACTAGCACCGAGACCCAGTACTTC
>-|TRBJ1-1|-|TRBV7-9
CASTPRTANTEAFF
TGTGCCAGCACCCCGCGGACAGCGAACACTGAAGCTTTCTTT
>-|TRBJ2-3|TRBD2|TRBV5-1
CASKKGAGGEFTDTQYF
TGCGCCAGCAAGAAAGGGGCGGGAGGGGAATTCACAGATACGCAGTATTTT
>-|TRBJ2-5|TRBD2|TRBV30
CAWSLRLAETQETQYF
TGTGCCTGGAGTCTAAGACTAGCGGAAACTCAAGAGACCCAGTACTTC
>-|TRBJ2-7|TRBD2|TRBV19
CASATSGILNEQYF
TGTGCCAGTGCGACTAGCGGGATTCTGAACGAGCAGTACTTC
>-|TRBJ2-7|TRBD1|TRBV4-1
CASSPRTGEYEQYF
TGCGCCAGCAGTCCTCGGACAGGGGAGTACGAGCAGTACTTC
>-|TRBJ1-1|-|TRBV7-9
CASSPDEWSTVNTEAFF
TGTGCCAGCAGTCCTGATGAATGGTCGACAGTGAACACTGAAGCTTTCTTT
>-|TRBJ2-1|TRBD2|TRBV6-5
CASSYGEGGYYEQFF
TGTGCCAGCAGTTACGGGGAGGGAGGGTACTATGAGCAGTTCTTC
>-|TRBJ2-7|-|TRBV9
CASNKEHYSYEQYF
TGTGCCAGCAACAAAGAACACTATTCCTACGAGCAGTACTTC
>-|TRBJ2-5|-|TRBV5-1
CASSLARGPEVETQYF
TGCGCCAGCAGCTTGGCGAGAGGTCCCGAAGTGGAGACCCAGTACTTC
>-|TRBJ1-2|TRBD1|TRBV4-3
CASSQEGTGVNYGYTF
TGCGCCAGCAGCCAAGAGGGGACAGGGGTGAACTATGGCTACACCTTC
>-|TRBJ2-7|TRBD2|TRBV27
CASSLTSGRAAYEQYF
TGTGCCAGCAGTTTAACTAGCGGGAGGGCCGCCTACGAGCAGTACTTC
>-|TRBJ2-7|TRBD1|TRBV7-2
CASSSDRGLSYEQYF
TGTGCCAGCAGCTCGGACAGGGGGCTTTCCTACGAGCAGTACTTC
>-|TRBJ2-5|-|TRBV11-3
CASSLVSETQYF
TGTGCCAGCAGCTTAGTTTCTGAGACCCAGTACTTC
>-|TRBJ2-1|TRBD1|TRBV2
CASYERDRGYNEQFF
TGTGCCAGCTATGAGAGGGACAGGGGCTACAATGAGCAGTTCTTC
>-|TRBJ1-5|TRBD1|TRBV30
CAWSVGDRGSPQHF
TGTGCCTGGAGTGTAGGGGACAGGGGGTCTCCCCAGCATTTT
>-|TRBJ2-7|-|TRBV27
CASSFPVYRQLAFYEQYF
TGTGCCAGCAGTTTTCCGGTGTATCGTCAGTTAGCCTTCTACGAGCAGTACTTC
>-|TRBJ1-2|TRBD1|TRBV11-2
CASSKWDSGYTF
TGTGCCAGCAGCAAATGGGACAGTGGCTACACCTTC
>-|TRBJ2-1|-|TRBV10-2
CASRWENSNEQFF
TGCGCCAGCAGGTGGGAGAACAGCAATGAGCAGTTCTTC
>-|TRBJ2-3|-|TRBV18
CASSELQGVGTDTQYF
TGTGCCAGCTCGGAGCTACAGGGAGTTGGCACAGATACGCAGTATTTT
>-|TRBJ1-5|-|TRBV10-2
CASRDSSNQPQHF
TGCGCCAGCAGGGACAGTAGCAATCAGCCCCAGCATTTT
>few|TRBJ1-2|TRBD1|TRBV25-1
CATGQGIDGYTF
TGTGCCACGGGACAGGGGATCGATGGCTACACCTTC
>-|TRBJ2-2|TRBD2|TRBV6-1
CASSALAGDSTGELFF
TGTGCCAGCAGTGCACTAGCGGGAGATTCAACCGGGGAGCTGTTTTTT
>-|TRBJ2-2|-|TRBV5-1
CASSSGQTNTGELFF
TGCGCCAGCAGCTCCGGACAGACGAACACCGGGGAGCTGTTTTTT
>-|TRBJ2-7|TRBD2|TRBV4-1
CASSLGTSGRYEQYF
TGCGCCAGCAGCCTCGGGACTAGCGGGAGATACGAGCAGTACTTC
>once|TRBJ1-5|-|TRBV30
CAWSVPQGMPHSNQPQHF
TGTGCCTGGAGTGTACCCCAGGGGATGCCCCATAGCAATCAGCCCCAGCATTTT
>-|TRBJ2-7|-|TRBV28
CASSLSGGGPYEQYF
TGTGCCAGCAGTTTATCGGGTGGAGGCCCCTACGAGCAGTACTTC
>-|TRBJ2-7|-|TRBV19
CASSISFGGGHREQYF
TGTGCCAGTAGTATCTCTTTTGGGGGAGGACATCGGGAGCAGTACTTC
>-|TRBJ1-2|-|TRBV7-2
CASSFPGYSYTF
TGTGCCAGCAGCTTCCCAGGGTATAGCTACACCTTC
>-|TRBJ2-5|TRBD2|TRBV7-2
CASSRLAGFQETQYF
TGTGCCAGCAGCCGACTAGCGGGGTTCCAAGAGACCCAGTACTTC
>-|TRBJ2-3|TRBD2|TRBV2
CASVPGLGLGYTQYF
TGTGCCAGCGTACCGGGACTAGGTCTAGGCTATACGCAGTATTTT
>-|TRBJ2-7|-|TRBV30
CAWTTRGLTYEQYF
TGTGCCTGGACGACCAGGGGACTAACCTACGAGCAGTACTTC
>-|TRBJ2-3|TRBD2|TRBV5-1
CASSPSGVSTDTQYF
TGCGCCAGCAGCCCTAGCGGGGTCAGCACAGATACGCAGTATTTT
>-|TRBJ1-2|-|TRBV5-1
CASSLQTNYGYTF
TGCGCCAGCAGCTTGCAAACTAACTATGGCTACACCTTC
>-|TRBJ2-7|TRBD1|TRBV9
CASSEGTGGIYEQYF
TGTGCCAGCAGCGAAGGGACAGGGGGCATCTACGAGCAGTACTTC
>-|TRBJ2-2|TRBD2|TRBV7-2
CASSLAVGYTGELFF
TGTGCCAGCAGCCTAGCGGTCGGGTACACCGGGGAGCTGTTTTTT
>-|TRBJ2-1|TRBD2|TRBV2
CASREGLAGVNEQFF
TGTGCCAGCAGGGAGGGACTAGCGGGAGTCAATGAGCAGTTCTTC
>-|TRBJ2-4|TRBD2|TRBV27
CASSYLAGGGKNIQYF
TGTGCCAGCAGTTACCTAGCGGGAGGGGGTAAAAACATTCAGTACTTC
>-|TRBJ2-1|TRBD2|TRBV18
CASSPLTSGNYNEQFF
TGTGCCAGCTCTCCTTTGACTAGCGGGAACTACAATGAGCAGTTCTTC
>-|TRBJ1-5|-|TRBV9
CASSVSAGSNQPQHF
TGTGCCAGCAGCGTATCAGCAGGGAGCAATCAGCCCCAGCATTTT
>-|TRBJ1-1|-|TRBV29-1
CSVEVAVMGTEAFF
TGCAGCGTTGAGGTAGCGGTAATGGGCACTGAAGCTTTCTTT
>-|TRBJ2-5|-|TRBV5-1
CASSLAVGASDQETQYF
TGCGCCAGCAGCCTTGCCGTGGGGGCGTCGGACCAAGAGACCCAGTACTTC
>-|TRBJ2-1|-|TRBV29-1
CSVEDTGFGEQFF
TGCAGCGTTGAAGACACAGGGTTTGGAGAGCAGTTCTTC
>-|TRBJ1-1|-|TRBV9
CASSPSGPEAFF
TGTGCCAGCAGCCCCTCAGGGCCTGAAGCTTTCTTT
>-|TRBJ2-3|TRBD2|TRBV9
CASSITSGGTDTQYF
TGTGCCAGCAGCATAACTAGCGGGGGCACAGATACGCAGTATTTT
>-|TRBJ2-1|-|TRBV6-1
CASSELGGPNEQFF
TGTGCCAGCAGTGAACTAGGAGGTCCCAATGAGCAGTTCTTC
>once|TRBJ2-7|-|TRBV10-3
CAATTGVSGMDDEQYF
TGTGCCGCCACGACAGGCGTAAGCGGGATGGATGACGAGCAGTACTTC
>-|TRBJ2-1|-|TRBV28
CASSSSVDEQFF
TGTGCCAGCAGCTCTAGCGTGGATGAGCAGTTCTTC
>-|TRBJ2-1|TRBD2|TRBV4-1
CASSGTSGPNEQFF
TGCGCCAGCAGCGGGACTAGCGGCCCCAATGAGCAGTTCTTC
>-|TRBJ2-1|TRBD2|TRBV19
CASSRLAGGPGNSNEQFF
TGTGCCAGTAGTCGGTTAGCGGGAGGGCCGGGGAACAGCAATGAGCAGTTCTTC
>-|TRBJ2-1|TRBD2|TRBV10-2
CASSESGGYNEQFF
TGCGCCAGCAGTGAATCGGGAGGTTACAATGAGCAGTTCTTC
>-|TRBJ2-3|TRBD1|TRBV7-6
CASSVSTKGQDSTDTQYF
TGTGCCAGCAGCGTCTCTACGAAGGGACAGGATAGCACAGATACGCAGTATTTT